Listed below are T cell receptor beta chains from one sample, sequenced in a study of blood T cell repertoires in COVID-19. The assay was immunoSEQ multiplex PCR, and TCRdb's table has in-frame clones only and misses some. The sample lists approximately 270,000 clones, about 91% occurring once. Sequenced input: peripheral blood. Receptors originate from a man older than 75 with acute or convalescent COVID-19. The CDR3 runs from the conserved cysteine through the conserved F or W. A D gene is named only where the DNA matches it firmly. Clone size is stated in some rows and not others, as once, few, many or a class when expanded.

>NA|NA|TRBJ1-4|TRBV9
TGTGCCAGCAGTACTCCAGGGGATCATGAAAAACTGTTTTTT
CASSTPGDHEKLFF
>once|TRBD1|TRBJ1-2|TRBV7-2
TGTGCCAGCAGCGCACGGACAGGAAACTATGGCTACACCTTC
CASSARTGNYGYTF
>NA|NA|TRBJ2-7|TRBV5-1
TGCGCCAGCAGCGCAGGGTTGGGCACCTACGAGCAGTACTTC
CASSAGLGTYEQYF
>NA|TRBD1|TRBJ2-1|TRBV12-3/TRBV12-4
TGTGCCAGCAGTTCCACAGGGGGCGCACAGTTCTTC
CASSSTGGAQFF
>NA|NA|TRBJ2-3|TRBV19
TGTGCCAGTAGTATTCCTAGTCTCTCAGATACGCAGTATTTT
CASSIPSLSDTQYF
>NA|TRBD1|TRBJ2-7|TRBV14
TGTGCCAGCAGCCAAGGGGGACAGGGGTTCTACGAGCAGTACTTC
CASSQGGQGFYEQYF
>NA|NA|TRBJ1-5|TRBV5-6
TGTGCCAGCAGTCCGGACAGACCGTATAGCAATCAGCCCCAGCATTTT
CASSPDRPYSNQPQHF
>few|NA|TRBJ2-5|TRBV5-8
TGTGCCAGCAGCTTCACCAGACAAGAGACCCAGTACTTC
CASSFTRQETQYF
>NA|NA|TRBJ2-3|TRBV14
TGTGCCAGCAGCCATCAGGTCACAGATACGCAGTATTTT
CASSHQVTDTQYF
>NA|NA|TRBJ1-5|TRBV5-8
TGTGCCAGCAGCTTGGTCAGGGTGACAAATAGCAATCAGCCCCAGCATTTT
CASSLVRVTNSNQPQHF
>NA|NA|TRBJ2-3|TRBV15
TGTGCCACCAGCAGAGAGGGCACAGGGACGGCAGATACGCAGTATTTT
CATSREGTGTADTQYF
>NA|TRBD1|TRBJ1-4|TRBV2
TGTGCCAGCAGTGAAGGGACAGGGTTTGGAAAACTGTTTTTT
CASSEGTGFGKLFF
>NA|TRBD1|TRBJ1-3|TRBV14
TGTGCCAGCTCCACAGGGGCCTTCTCTGGAAACACCATATATTTT
CASSTGAFSGNTIYF
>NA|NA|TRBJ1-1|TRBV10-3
TGTGCCACCGCAGGTACAGGGTGGAACACTGAAGCTTTCTTT
CATAGTGWNTEAFF
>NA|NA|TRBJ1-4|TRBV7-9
TGTGCCAGCAGCTTGGGCGAAAACAATGAAAAACTGTTTTTT
CASSLGENNEKLFF
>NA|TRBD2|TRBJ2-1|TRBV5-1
TGCGCCAGCAGCGTTGGGACTATCAACAATGAGCAGTTCTTC
CASSVGTINNEQFF
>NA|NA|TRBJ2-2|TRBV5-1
TGCGCCAGCAGCTCCGGGACTCCCAACACCGGGGAGCTGTTTTTT
CASSSGTPNTGELFF
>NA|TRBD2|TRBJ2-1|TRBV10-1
TGCGCCAGCAGTTTTCAGCGGGGGGGCTACAATGAGCAGTTCTTC
CASSFQRGGYNEQFF
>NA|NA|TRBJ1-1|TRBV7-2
TGTGCCAGCAGCTCGCGTCTTGCCCTCGGCACTGAAGCTTTCTTT
CASSSRLALGTEAFF
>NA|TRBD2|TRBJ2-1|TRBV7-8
TGTGCCAGCAGCTTAAACCGACTAAGACTAGCGGGGAACTCCTACAATGAGCAGTTCTTC
CASSLNRLRLAGNSYNEQFF
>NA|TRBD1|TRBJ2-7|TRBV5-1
TGCGCCAGCAGCTCGAAACACTTTCAGGGGGACGACGAGCAGTACTTC
CASSSKHFQGDDEQYF
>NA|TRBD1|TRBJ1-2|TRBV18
TGTGCCAGCTCACCAAAACCGACAAGACAGGGGGGTAATGGCTACACCTTC
CASSPKPTRQGGNGYTF
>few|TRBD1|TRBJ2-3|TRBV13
TGTGCCAGCAGCTGGGACAGGAGCACAGATACGCAGTATTTT
CASSWDRSTDTQYF